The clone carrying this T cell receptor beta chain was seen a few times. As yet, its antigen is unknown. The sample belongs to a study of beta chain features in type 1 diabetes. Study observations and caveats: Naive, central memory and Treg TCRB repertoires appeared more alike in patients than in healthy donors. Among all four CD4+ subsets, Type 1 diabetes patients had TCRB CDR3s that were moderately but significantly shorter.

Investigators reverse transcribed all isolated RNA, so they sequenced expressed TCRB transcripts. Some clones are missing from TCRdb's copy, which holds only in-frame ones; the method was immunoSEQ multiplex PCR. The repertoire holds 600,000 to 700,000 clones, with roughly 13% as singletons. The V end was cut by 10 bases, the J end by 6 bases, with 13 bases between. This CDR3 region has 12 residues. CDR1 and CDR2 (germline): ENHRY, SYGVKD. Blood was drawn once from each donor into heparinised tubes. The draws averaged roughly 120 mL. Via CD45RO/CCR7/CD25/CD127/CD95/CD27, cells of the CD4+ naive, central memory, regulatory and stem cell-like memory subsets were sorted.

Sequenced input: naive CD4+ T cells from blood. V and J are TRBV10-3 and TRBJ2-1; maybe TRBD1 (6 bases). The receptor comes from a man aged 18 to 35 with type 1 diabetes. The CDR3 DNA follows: TGTGCCACCGGGGACATAAGCAATGAGCAGTTCTTC. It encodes CATGDISNEQFF.